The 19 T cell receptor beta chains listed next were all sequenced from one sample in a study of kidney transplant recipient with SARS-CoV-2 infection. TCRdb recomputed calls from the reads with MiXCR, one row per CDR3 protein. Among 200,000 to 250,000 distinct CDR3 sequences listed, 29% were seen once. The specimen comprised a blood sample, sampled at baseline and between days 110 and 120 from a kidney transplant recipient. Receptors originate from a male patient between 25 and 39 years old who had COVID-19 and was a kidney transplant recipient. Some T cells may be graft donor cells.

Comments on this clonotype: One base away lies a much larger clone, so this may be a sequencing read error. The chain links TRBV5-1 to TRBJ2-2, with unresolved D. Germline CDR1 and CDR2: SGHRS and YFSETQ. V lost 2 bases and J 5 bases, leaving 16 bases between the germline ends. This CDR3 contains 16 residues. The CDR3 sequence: CASSFSGRMCTGELFF. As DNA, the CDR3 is TGCGCCAGCAGCTTTAGTGGTCGGATGTGTACCGGGGAGCTGTTTTTT.

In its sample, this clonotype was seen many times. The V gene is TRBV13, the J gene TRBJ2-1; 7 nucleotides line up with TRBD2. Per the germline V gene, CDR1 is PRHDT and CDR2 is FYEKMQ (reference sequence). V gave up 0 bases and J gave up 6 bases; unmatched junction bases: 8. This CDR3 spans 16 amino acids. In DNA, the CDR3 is TGTGCCAGCAGCTTAGGGGAGCGGGATTTTGGCAATGAGCAGTTCTTC. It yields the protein CASSLGERDFGNEQFF.

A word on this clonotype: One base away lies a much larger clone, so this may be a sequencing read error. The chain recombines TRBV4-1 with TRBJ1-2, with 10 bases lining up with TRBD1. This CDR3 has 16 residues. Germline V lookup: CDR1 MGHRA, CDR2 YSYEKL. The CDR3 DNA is TGCGCCAGCAGCCAAGAGGGGACAGGGGATTTCTATGGCCACACCTTC. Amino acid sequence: CASSQEGTGDFYGHTF.

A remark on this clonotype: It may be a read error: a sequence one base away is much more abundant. Here the CDR3 DNA reads TGTGCCAGCAGTTCTGACGTACTGCTCTCCTACGAGCAGAACTTC. It translates to CASSSDVLLSYEQNF. The chain is built from TRBV28 and TRBJ2-5; D unclear. The germline V gene encodes CDR1 MDHEN and CDR2 SYDVKM. The CDR3 covers 15 residues.

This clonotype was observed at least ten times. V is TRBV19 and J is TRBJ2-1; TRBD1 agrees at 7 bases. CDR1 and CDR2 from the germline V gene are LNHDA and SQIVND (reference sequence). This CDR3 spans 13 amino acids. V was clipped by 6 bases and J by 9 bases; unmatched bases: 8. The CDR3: CASSLTQGPEQFF. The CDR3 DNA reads TGTGCCAGTAGCCTAACACAGGGGCCTGAGCAGTTCTTC.

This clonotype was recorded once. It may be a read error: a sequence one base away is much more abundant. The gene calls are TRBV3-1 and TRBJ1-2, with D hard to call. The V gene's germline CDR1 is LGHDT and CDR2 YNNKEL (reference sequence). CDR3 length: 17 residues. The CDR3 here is CAGSSKRTLRKTYGYTF. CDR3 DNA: TGTGCCGGCAGCTCCAAACGCACCCTTCGAAAGACCTATGGCTACACCTTC.

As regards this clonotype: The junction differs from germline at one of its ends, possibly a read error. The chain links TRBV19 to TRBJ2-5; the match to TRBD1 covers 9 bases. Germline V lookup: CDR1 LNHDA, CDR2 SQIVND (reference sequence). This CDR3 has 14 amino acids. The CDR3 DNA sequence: TGTGCCGGTAGTTTTCGACAGGGGGGAGAGACCCAGTACTTC. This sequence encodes CAGSFRQGGETQYF.

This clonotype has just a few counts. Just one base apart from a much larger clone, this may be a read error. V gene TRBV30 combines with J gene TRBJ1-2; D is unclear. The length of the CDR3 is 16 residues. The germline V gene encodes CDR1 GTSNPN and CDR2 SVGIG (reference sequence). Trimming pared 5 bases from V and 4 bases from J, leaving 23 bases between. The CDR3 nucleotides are TGTGCCTGGGCTTCTCTGCGTTATAGAAAGACCTATGGCTACACCTTC. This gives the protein CAWASLRYRKTYGYTF.

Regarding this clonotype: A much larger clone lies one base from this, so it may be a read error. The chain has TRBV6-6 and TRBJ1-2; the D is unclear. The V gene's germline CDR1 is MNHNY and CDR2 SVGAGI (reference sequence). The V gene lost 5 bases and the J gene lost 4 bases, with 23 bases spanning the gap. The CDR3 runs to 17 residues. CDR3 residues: CASSDGKGGRETYGYTF. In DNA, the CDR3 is TGTGCCAGCAGTGACGGTAAAGGTGGGAGAGAGACCTATGGCTACACCTTC.

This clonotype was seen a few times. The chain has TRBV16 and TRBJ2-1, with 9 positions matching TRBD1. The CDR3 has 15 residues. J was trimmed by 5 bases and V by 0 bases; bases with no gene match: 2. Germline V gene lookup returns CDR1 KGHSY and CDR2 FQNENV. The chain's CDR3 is CASSQSRTGDNEQFF. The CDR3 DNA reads TGTGCCAGCAGCCAATCTAGGACAGGGGACAATGAGCAGTTCTTC.

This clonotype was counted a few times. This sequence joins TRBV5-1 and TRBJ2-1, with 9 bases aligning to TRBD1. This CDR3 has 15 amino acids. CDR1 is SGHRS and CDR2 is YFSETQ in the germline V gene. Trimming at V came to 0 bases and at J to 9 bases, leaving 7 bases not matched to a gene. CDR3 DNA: TGCGCCAGCAGCTTGGTACAGGGGGCGCAGGTTGAGCAGTTCTTC. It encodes CASSLVQGAQVEQFF. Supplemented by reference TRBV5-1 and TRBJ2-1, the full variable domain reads KAGVTQTPRYLIKTRGQQVTLSCSPISGHRSVSWYQQTPGQGLQFLFEYFSETQRNKGNFPGRFSGRQFSNSRSEMNVSTLELGDSALYLCASSLVQGAQVEQFFGPGTRLTVL.

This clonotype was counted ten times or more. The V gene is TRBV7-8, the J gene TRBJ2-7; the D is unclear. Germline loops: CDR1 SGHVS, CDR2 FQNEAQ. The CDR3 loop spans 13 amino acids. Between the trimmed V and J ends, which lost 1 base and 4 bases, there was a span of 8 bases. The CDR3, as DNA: TGTGCCAGCAGCTTAGGCCTAGATTACGAGCAGTACTTC. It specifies CASSLGLDYEQYF.

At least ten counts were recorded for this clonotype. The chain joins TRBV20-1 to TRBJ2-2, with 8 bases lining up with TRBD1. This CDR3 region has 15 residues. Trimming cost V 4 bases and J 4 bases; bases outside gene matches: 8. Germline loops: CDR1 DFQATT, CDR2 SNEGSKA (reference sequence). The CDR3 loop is CSAKTTTGVTGELFF. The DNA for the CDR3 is TGCAGTGCTAAAACCACGACAGGGGTCACCGGGGAGCTGTTTTTT.

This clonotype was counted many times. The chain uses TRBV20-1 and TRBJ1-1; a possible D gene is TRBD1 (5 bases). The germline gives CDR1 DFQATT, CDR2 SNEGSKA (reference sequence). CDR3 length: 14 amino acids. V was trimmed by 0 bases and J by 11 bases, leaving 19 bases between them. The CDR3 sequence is CSARDAEGIDRAFF. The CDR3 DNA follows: TGCAGTGCTAGAGACGCGGAGGGGATCGATAGGGCTTTCTTT.

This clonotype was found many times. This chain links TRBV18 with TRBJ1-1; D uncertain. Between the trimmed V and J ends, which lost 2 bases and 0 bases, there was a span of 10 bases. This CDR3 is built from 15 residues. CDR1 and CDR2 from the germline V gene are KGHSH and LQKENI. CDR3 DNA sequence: TGTGCCAGCTCACCAGGCCGGAACATGAACACTGAAGCTTTCTTT. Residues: CASSPGRNMNTEAFF.

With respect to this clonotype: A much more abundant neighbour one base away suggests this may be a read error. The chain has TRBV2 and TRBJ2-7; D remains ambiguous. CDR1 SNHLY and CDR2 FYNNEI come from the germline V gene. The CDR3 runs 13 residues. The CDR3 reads CASNRSPPYEQHF. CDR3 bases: TGTGCCAGCAACCGTAGCCCGCCCTACGAGCAGCACTTC.

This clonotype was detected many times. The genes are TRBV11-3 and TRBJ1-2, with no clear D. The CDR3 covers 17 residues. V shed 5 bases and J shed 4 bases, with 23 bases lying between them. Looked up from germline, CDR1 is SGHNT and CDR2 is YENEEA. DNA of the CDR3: TGTGCCAGCAGCGAACCGCGCGATCTCGGAAAGACCTATGGCTACACCTTC. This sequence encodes CASSEPRDLGKTYGYTF.

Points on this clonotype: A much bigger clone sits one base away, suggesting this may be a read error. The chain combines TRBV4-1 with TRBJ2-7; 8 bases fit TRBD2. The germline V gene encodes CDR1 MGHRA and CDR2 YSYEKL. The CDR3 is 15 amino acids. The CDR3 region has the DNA TGCGCCAGCAGCCCACCTGATGCGAGAGCGGGAGAGCAGCACTTC. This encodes CASSPPDARAGEQHF.

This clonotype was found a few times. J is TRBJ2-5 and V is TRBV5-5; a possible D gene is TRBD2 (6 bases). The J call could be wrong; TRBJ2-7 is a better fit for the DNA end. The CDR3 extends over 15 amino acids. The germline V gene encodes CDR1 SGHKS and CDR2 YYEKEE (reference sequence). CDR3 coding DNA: TGTGCCAGCAGCCTTGGCCCGGGAGAAAACTACGAGCAGTACTTC. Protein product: CASSLGPGENYEQYF.